The 16 T cell receptor beta chains below all came from one sample that was sequenced in a study of T cell changes during pregnancy in multiple sclerosis. Clones were sequenced by immunoSEQ multiplex PCR, and TCRdb holds only the in-frame ones, with some missing. The profile shows around 64,000 clones, about nine tenths of them singletons. The input for sequencing was CD4+ T cells from peripheral blood mononuclear cells, taken after pregnancy. These receptor sequences come from a female donor with multiple sclerosis, enrolled in a pregnancy study.

CDR3 in amino acids: CASSRDRGPRGEQFF. In nucleotides, the CDR3 is TGTGCCAGCAGCCGGGACAGGGGCCCTCGAGGTGAGCAGTTCTTC. The gene calls are TRBV7-2 and TRBJ2-1; 10 bases are shared with TRBD1. Germline V lookup: CDR1 SGHTA, CDR2 FQGNSA. Losses at the gene ends were 5 bases for V and 9 bases for J; bases not matched to a gene: 10. CDR3 size: 15 residues.

The chain is built from TRBV4-2 and TRBJ2-7; the D gene is possibly TRBD2 (7 bases). The CDR3 totals 18 residues. V shed 0 bases and J shed 4 bases, with 22 bases lying between them. CDR1 is LGHNA and CDR2 is YNFKEQ in the germline V gene. The CDR3 here is CASSQEARREGVIYEQYF. CDR3 nucleotide sequence: TGTGCCAGCAGCCAAGAGGCCCGCAGGGAGGGGGTGATATACGAGCAGTACTTC.

J is TRBJ2-7 and V is TRBV6-1; 8 bases align to TRBD2. The CDR3 has 14 amino acids. The junction had 4 bases not matched to a gene; V was cut back by 3 bases and J by 3 bases. Germline loops: CDR1 MNHNS, CDR2 SASEGT. The DNA for the CDR3 is TGTGCCAGCAGTGACAGCGGGAGTCTCTACGAGCAGTACTTC. Its protein is CASSDSGSLYEQYF.

The CDR3 sequence: CASRASGGGETQYF. The DNA of the CDR3 is TGTGCCAGCAGGGCTAGCGGGGGAGGGGAGACCCAGTACTTC. The V call is TRBV6-1, the J call TRBJ2-5; TRBD2 matches at 10 bases. This CDR3 comprises 14 residues. Germline values: CDR1 MNHNS, CDR2 SASEGT. V lost 6 bases, J lost 5 bases, and 6 bases stayed unmatched.

In this sample, this clone turned up once. The rearrangement joins TRBV11-1 to TRBJ1-1, with D possibly TRBD1 on 6 matching bases. Germline CDR1 SGHAT, CDR2 FQDESV (reference sequence). V gave up 2 bases and J gave up 4 bases, with 14 bases separating them. CDR3 size: 15 residues. CDR3 DNA: TGTGCCAGCAGCTTAACTACAGGGAGGGGCACTGAAGCTTTCTTT. Amino acids: CASSLTTGRGTEAFF.

The V call is TRBV27, the J call TRBJ1-6; D is perhaps TRBD1 (6 bases). V lost 1 base and J 4 bases, leaving 17 bases between the germline ends. Germline CDR1 and CDR2: MNHEY and SMNVEV (reference sequence). CDR3 size: 18 residues. Written as DNA, the CDR3 is TGTGCCAGCAGTTTATATTCCCCCACAGGGTTTTATAATTCACCCCTCCACTTT. The encoded protein is CASSLYSPTGFYNSPLHF.

The CDR3 reads CASSLTGIDEQFF. The CDR3 nucleotides are TGTGCCAGCAGCTTGACAGGGATCGATGAGCAGTTCTTC. The chain combines TRBV5-8 with TRBJ2-1; tentatively, D is TRBD1 (6 bases). Germline loops: CDR1 SGHTS, CDR2 YDEGEE. With 1 base removed from V and 8 bases from J, the gap between germline ends came to 10 bases. This CDR3 spans 13 amino acids. Combining the CDR3 with reference TRBV5-8 and TRBJ2-1 gives the whole variable domain EAGVTQSPTHLIKTRGQQATLRCSPISGHTSVYWYQQALGLGLQFLLWYDEGEERNRGNFPPRFSGRQFPNYSSELNVNALELEDSALYLCASSLTGIDEQFFGPGTRLTVL.

The chain uses TRBV14 and TRBJ2-2; 7 bases are shared with TRBD2. J lost 1 base, V lost 2 bases, and 10 bases had no gene match. Germline CDR1 reads SGHDN; CDR2 reads FVKESK. The CDR3 runs to 18 residues. The chain's CDR3 is CASSQFKGRGGNTGELFF. For the CDR3, the DNA is TGTGCCAGCAGCCAATTCAAGGGTCGCGGGGGGAACACCGGGGAGCTGTTTTTT.

J is TRBJ2-3 and V is TRBV7-3; maybe TRBD2 (6 bases). CDR3 size: 14 residues. Trimming stripped 0 bases from V and 4 bases from J, with 8 bases between. Germline values: CDR1 SGHTA, CDR2 FQGTGA. CDR3: CASSLTGGADTQYF. CDR3 nucleotides: TGTGCCAGCAGCTTAACGGGAGGCGCAGATACGCAGTATTTT.

The V call is TRBV10-1, the J call TRBJ2-1, with 10 bases lining up with TRBD2. This CDR3 has 13 amino acids. Germline trimming cut 5 bases from V and 6 bases from J; bases unmatched to any gene: 1. Germline V gives CDR1 WNHNN, CDR2 SYGVQD (reference sequence). The DNA of the CDR3 is TGCGCCAGCAGTACTAGCGGGACCAATGAGCAGTTCTTC. Translated, it gives CASSTSGTNEQFF.

The chain uses TRBV27 and TRBJ1-4; possibly TRBD1 for D (5 bases). This CDR3 is 14 amino acids long. Trimming stripped 3 bases from V and 2 bases from J, with 7 bases between. In germline, CDR1 is MNHEY, CDR2 SMNVEV (reference sequence). The chain's CDR3 is CASSLGGTNEKLFF. Here the CDR3 DNA reads TGTGCCAGCAGTTTGGGGGGGACTAATGAAAAACTGTTTTTT.

The rearrangement links TRBV6-1 to TRBJ1-1; TRBD1 aligns across 8 bases. The CDR3 contains 14 residues. Germline lookup yields CDR1 MNHNS and CDR2 SASEGT. Trimming removed 6 bases from V and 7 bases from J; junction bases left unmatched: 10. CDR3 sequence (DNA): TGTGCCAGCAGAGGAACGAGGACAGGGAATGAAGCTTTCTTT. It translates to CASRGTRTGNEAFF.

The V and J genes are TRBV4-2 and TRBJ2-6; maybe TRBD2 (6 bases). Germline V gene data show CDR1 as LGHNA and CDR2 as YNFKEQ. This CDR3 comprises 18 residues. Trimming cost V 1 base and J 3 bases, with 16 bases left between them. The CDR3 loop is CASSQAAGGVGGANVLTF. CDR3 sequence (DNA): TGTGCCAGCAGCCAAGCGGCCGGCGGGGTTGGTGGGGCCAACGTCCTGACTTTC.

V and J are TRBV5-6 and TRBJ2-2; tentatively, D is TRBD2 (6 bases). This CDR3 is built from 14 residues. Germline CDR1 is SGHDT and CDR2 is YYEEEE. V was shortened by 2 bases and J by 6 bases, with 11 bases between the two germline ends. The CDR3 DNA is TGTGCCAGCAGCTTTGAATGGGGGGCCGGGGAGCTGTTTTTT. This translates into CASSFEWGAGELFF.

The chain recombines TRBV9 with TRBJ2-2; 10 positions agree with TRBD1. CDR1 is SGDLS and CDR2 is YYNGEE in the germline V gene. Unmatched junction bases numbered 14, after V lost 0 bases and J lost 6 bases. This CDR3 has 19 residues. CDR3 in DNA: TGTGCCAGCAGCGTAGTACCCCAAACCGGGACAGGGGATGCCGGGGAGCTGTTTTTT. Translated: CASSVVPQTGTGDAGELFF.

This clone came up once. The chain has TRBV11-2 and TRBJ2-3; D possibly corresponds to TRBD2 (5 bases). This CDR3 region has 14 residues. CDR1 and CDR2 from the germline V gene are SGHAT and FQNNGV. Deletions cut 6 bases from V and 2 bases from J, with 12 bases between. The CDR3 protein is CASSRGGNTDTQYF. DNA of the CDR3: TGTGCCAGCAGTAGAGGAGGTAACACAGATACGCAGTATTTT.